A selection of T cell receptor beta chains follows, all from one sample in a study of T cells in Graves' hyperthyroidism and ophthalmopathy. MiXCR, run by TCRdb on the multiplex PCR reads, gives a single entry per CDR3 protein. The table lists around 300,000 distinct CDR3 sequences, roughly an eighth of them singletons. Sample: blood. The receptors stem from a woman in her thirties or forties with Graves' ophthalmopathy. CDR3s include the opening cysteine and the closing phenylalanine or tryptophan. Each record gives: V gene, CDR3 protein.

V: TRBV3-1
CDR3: CASSQDRGVTQYF

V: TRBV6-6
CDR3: CASSYGGPNTEAFF

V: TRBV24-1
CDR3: CATSDLTSSETQYF

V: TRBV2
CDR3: CASKQRSYSNQPQHF

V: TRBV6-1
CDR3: CASSESPVENNSPLHF

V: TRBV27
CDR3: CASSPDDTDTQYF

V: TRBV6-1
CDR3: CASRIATLYNEQFF

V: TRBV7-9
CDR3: CASSPKGTGDREQYF

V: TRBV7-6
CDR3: CASSSGTGVFNEQFF

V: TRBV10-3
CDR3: CAISGTDHGQPQHF

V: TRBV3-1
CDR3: CASSQGVSGLVTGELFF

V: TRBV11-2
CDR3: CASSPISGGKGKLFF

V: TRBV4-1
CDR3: CASSSRGAGGKREQYF

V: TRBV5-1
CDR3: CASTPGTGNEKLSF

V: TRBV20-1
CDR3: CSASNTGGARETQYF

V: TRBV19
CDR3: CASSIVLLAGVLLGYNEQFF

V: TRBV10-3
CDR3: CAVTGAMNTKAFF